Sequencing of this TCR beta chain was carried out in a study of graft-versus-host responses after intestinal transplantation (dated by TCRdb to the early 2020s). About the investigation overall: Recipients received multivisceral, liver-intestinal, or isolated intestinal transplants. Instead of going to the commercial service, samples from a few later patients were sequenced in-house on an Illumina MiSeq and processed with MiXCR. After intestinal transplantation, graft-versus-host and host-versus-graft alloreactive T cell clones in the graft, circulation and bone marrow were tracked using bulk TCR-beta CDR3 sequencing. To identify alloreactive clones, pre-transplant mixed lymphocyte reaction products were sequenced and then compared with unstimulated pre-transplant donor and recipient T cells. The cohort enrolled 20 to 30 intestinal transplant recipients including one retransplant, and 3 patients lacking pretransplant specimens were excluded. A peak of at least 4% donor T cells among recipient peripheral blood mononuclear cells was the definition used for donor T cell macrochimerism. Every recipient was given anti-thymocyte globulin induction, then maintenance tacrolimus and steroids for approximately 3 years. General conclusions and limits of the study: Conclusions were limited by the relatively low number and heterogeneity of intestinal transplant patients. High GvH to HvG T cell clonal ratios were observed in the allografts of patients with donor T cell macrochimerism. Early after transplant, declines in HvG clones were associated with peak levels of circulating GvH clones. GvH clones were detected in recipient bone marrow, and some of these GvH clones were observed earlier in ileal mucosa or blood, consistent with an intestinal mucosal origin.

To isolate intraepithelial and lamina propria lymphocytes from graft specimens, dithiothreitol, EDTA incubations and collagenase D digestion were used. Serial intestinal graft biopsy specimens collected up to 600 days after transplant underwent bulk TCR-beta sequencing. The CDR3, cysteine through phenylalanine, is 12 amino acids long. The CDR3 DNA has 36 bases and is translated from base 1. V has 8 bases trimmed and J has 9 bases trimmed; junction bases matching no gene number 10. CDR1 is given as MNHGY and CDR2 as SVAAGI, both from the germline V gene. This clone has a single count. What this receptor recognizes is not known. Base-call qualities are not available, and no considerably larger clone is one nucleotide away. The library was generated by the immunoSEQ multiplex PCR assay. Adaptive Biotechnologies carried out high-throughput TCR-beta CDR3 sequencing of genomic DNA for most patients. For the original study's pipeline: Adaptive's ImmunoSEQ software supplied the TCR sequencing data for 18 patients, while MiXCR and VDJtools were used to process a few other patients. CDR3 nucleotide sequences shared by donor and recipient were removed because the origin of these sequences could not be assigned. At least 2-fold expansion over unstimulated cells and a minimum CFSE-low frequency of 0.002% (template counts) or 0.001% (read counts) were required for clones to be classified as alloreactive. A clone was considered mappable if detected in the sequenced pre-transplant spleen, lymph node, or MLR CFSE-low populations of the donor or recipient. Cumulative frequency of alloreactive clones was calculated as a percentage of all sequences weighted by copy number. The immuneACCESS repertoire file appears here via TCRdb, limited to in-frame rearrangements. These files lack a portion of the clones; in checked studies, under half of the deficit traces to unresolved V genes, and the cause of the others is not known. The DNA gave D and trimming, while V, J and clone size come from that table. Present in this sample are 7,500 to 8,500 clones, 80% to 85% of which were seen just once. Roughly 10% of the sample goes to the ten largest clones.

In this chain, TRBV6-9 is recombined with TRBJ2-7, with 7 junctional bases fitting TRBD2. The sample was ileum tissue, taken 120 to 130 days after transplant. The TCR originated in a human patient who received an intestinal transplant, so some T cells may come from the graft donor. The CDR3 in this case is CASCSLANGQYF. The DNA reads TGTGCCAGCTGTTCACTAGCGAACGGGCAGTACTTC.